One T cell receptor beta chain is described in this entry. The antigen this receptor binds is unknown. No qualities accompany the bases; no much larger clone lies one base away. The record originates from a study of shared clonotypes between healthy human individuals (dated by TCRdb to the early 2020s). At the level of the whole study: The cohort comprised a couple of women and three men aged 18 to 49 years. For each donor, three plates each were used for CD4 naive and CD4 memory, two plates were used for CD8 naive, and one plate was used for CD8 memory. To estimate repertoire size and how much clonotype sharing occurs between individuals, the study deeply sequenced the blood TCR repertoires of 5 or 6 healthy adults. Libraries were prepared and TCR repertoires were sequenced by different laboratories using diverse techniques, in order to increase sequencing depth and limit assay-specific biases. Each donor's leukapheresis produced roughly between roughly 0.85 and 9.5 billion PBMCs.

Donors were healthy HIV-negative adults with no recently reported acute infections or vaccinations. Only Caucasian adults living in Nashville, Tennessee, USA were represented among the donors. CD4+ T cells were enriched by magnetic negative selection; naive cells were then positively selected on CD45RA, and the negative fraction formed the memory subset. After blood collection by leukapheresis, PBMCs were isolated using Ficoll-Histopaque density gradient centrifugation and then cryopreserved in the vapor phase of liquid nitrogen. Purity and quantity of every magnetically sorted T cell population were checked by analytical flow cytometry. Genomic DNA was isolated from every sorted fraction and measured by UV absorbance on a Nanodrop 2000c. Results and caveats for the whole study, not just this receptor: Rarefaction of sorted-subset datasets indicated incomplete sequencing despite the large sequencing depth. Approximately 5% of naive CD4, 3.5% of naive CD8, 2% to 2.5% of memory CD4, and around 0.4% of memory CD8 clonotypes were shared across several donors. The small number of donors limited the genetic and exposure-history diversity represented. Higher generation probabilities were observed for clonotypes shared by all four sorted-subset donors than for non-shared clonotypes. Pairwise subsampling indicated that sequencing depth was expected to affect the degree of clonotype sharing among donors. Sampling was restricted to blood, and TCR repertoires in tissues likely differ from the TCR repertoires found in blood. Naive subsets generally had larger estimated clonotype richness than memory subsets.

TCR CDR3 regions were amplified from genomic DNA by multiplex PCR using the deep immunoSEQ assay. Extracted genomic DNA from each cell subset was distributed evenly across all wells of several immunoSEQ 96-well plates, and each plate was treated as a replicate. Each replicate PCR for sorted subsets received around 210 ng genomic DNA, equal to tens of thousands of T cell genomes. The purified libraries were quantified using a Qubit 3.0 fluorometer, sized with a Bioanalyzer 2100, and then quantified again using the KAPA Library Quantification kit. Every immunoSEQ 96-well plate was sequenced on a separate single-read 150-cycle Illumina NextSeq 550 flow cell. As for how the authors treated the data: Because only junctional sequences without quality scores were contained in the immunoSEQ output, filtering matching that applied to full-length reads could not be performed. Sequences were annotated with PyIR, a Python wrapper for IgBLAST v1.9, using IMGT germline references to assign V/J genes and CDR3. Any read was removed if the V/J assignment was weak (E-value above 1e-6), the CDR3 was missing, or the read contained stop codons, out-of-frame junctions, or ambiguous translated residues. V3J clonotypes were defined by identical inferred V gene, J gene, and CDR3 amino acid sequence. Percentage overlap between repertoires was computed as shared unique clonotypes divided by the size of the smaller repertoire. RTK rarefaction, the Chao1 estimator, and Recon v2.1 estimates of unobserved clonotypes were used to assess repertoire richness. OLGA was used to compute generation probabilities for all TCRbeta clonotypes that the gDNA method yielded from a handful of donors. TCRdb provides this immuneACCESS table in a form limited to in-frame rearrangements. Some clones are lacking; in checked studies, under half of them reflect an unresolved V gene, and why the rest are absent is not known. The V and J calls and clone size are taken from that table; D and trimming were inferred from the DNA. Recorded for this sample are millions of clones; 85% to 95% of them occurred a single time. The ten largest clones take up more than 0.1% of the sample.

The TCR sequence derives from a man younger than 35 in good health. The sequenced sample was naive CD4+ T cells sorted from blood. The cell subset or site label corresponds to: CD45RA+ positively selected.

This receptor carries the CDR3 CASSYDSLSGNTIYF. The sequenced DNA is TGTGCCAGCAGTTACGACAGTCTCTCTGGAAACACCATATATTTT. The rearrangement joined TRBV6-5 to TRBJ1-3; D gene: possibly TRBD1, on 5 matching bases. The CDR3 goes from the cysteine to the phenylalanine over 15 residues. Only the CDR3 part of the read is kept: 45 bases, read in frame from the first base. V loses 2 bases of germline sequence and J loses 0 bases, and the interval between the two ends is 8 bases. CDR1 MNHEY and CDR2 SVGAGI were looked up in the germline V gene.